The 20 T cell receptor beta chains below come from one sample, sequenced in a study of blood T cell repertoires in COVID-19. The method was immunoSEQ multiplex PCR; TCRdb's version includes in-frame clones alone and lacks a portion of them. The sample has about 480,000 clones; around 89% are singletons. Specimen: PBMCs or T cells enriched from blood (not recorded which). These receptors came from a woman between 40 and 55 years old who had recovered from COVID-19.

This rearrangement joins TRBV14 to TRBJ1-1, with D possibly TRBD1 on 5 matching bases. Trimming removed 6 bases at V and 4 bases at J, with 21 bases between. Germline V gene sequence: CDR1 SGHDN, CDR2 FVKESK. The CDR3 spans 16 residues. CDR3 loop: CASSRSGGKVGTEAFF. In DNA form, the CDR3 reads TGTGCCAGCAGTCGATCGGGGGGGAAGGTGGGCACTGAAGCTTTCTTT.

This chain connects TRBV20-1 to TRBJ2-7, with TRBD2 matching over 7 bases. Losses at the gene ends were 5 bases for V and 5 bases for J; bases not matched to a gene: 3. The germline V gene has CDR1 DFQATT and CDR2 SNEGSKA (reference sequence). This CDR3 contains 11 residues. The CDR3 DNA follows: TGCAGTGCTGGGAGGGAAAACGAGCAGTACTTC. Translation gives CSAGRENEQYF.

The CDR3 DNA reads as TGTGCCAGCAGCTTCCCCTATTTCGCTGATCAGCCCCAGCATTTT. This codes for CASSFPYFADQPQHF. This chain joins TRBV7-9 and TRBJ1-5, with D unresolved. This CDR3 is built from 15 residues. Germline V gene lookup returns CDR1 SEHNR and CDR2 FQNEAQ (reference sequence). Trimming cost V 3 bases and J 5 bases, with 14 bases left between them.

The table lists this clone with a count of one. One base away lies a much larger clone, so this may be a sequencing read error. This chain joins TRBV27 and TRBJ2-7; TRBD2 matches 8 bases. Germline V gene sequence: CDR1 MNHEY, CDR2 SMNVEV (reference sequence). The CDR3 extends over 14 amino acids. Trimming took 3 bases from V and 0 from J; bases not matched to a gene: 1. The CDR3 spells CASSFGTSSYEQYF. CDR3 bases: TGTGCCAGCAGTTTCGGGACTAGCTCCTACGAGCAGTACTTC.

The gene calls are TRBV2 and TRBJ2-5, with 11 bases that match TRBD2. This CDR3 is built from 15 residues. The V gene end was trimmed by 8 bases and the J gene end by 5 bases; junction bases not matched to a gene: 10. The germline gives CDR1 SNHLY, CDR2 FYNNEI. The CDR3 DNA follows: TGTGCCAGCGCGCCTAGCGGGAGGTTTGCGGAGACCCAGTACTTC. Amino acids: CASAPSGRFAETQYF.

The chain is built from TRBV27 and TRBJ1-4, with D perhaps matching TRBD1 (5 bases). The CDR3 has 15 residues. Germline-derived CDR1 and CDR2 are MNHEY and SMNVEV (reference sequence). Trimming left V 5 bases short and J 4 bases short, with 14 bases between. The DNA of the CDR3 is TGTGCCAGCAGTCCTAGGGGTGCAGTTAATGAAAAACTGTTTTTT. It yields the protein CASSPRGAVNEKLFF.

The chain joins TRBV7-9 to TRBJ1-5; 7 bases are shared with TRBD1. In germline, CDR1 is SEHNR, CDR2 FQNEAQ (reference sequence). This CDR3 has 18 residues. J gave up 0 bases and V 1 base, and 9 bases lay outside the gene matches. CDR3 nucleotides: TGTGCCAGCAGCTTAGGCCTTGGGACAGAGTATAGCAATCAGCCCCAGCATTTT. Translation gives CASSLGLGTEYSNQPQHF.

The CDR3 sequence is CASSSRDRVGGYTF. CDR3 sequence (DNA): TGTGCCAGTAGTAGCCGGGACAGGGTTGGCGGCTACACCTTC. The chain joins TRBV19 to TRBJ1-2; 9 nucleotides line up with TRBD1. V trimming: 4 bases; J trimming: 8 bases; junction bases outside the gene matches: 8. The length of the CDR3 is 14 residues. The germline gives CDR1 LNHDA, CDR2 SQIVND (reference sequence). The full variable domain, in which reference TRBV19 and TRBJ1-2 provide the parts outside the CDR3, is DGGITQSPKYLFRKEGQNVTLSCEQNLNHDAMYWYRQDPGQGLRLIYYSQIVNDFQKGDIAEGYSVSREKKESFPLTVTSAQKNPTAFYLCASSSRDRVGGYTFGSGTRLTVV.

The chain combines TRBV7-9 with TRBJ2-1; 9 nucleotides line up with TRBD1. The CDR3 is 16 residues long. Trimming at V came to 4 bases and at J to 11 bases, leaving 15 bases not matched to a gene. The germline CDR1 and CDR2 sequences are SEHNR and FQNEAQ (reference sequence). Written as DNA, the CDR3 is TGTGCCAGCAGCTCAACCGCCGGGACAGGGACAGCCAAGCAGTTCTTC. Its translation is CASSSTAGTGTAKQFF.

This clone was seen a single time. V usage is TRBV11-3 and J usage is TRBJ2-5, with D tentatively TRBD1 (5 bases). Trimming removed 5 bases at V and 5 bases at J, with 15 bases between. Germline V gene lookup returns CDR1 SGHNT and CDR2 YENEEA. The CDR3 has 14 amino acids. The CDR3 spells CASSLQGSRETQYF. CDR3 coding DNA: TGTGCCAGCAGCCTTCAGGGTTCTAGGGAGACCCAGTACTTC.

V is TRBV7-8 and J is TRBJ2-1, with TRBD2 matching 8 bases. V was clipped by 8 bases and J by 0 bases; unmatched bases: 9. There are 16 residues in the CDR3. CDR1 and CDR2 from the germline V gene are SGHVS and FQNEAQ. This chain's CDR3 is CASGRSGSNSYNEQFF. CDR3 nucleotide sequence: TGTGCCAGCGGACGAAGCGGGAGCAACTCCTACAATGAGCAGTTCTTC.

The V call is TRBV18, the J call TRBJ2-7; TRBD1 might be the D (5 bases). Germline V gene data show CDR1 as KGHSH and CDR2 as LQKENI. V gave up 2 bases and J gave up 1 base, with 12 bases separating them. This CDR3 region has 15 residues. CDR3 protein: CASSPSPDTSYEQYF. The CDR3 DNA follows: TGTGCCAGCTCACCAAGTCCGGACACATCCTACGAGCAGTACTTC.

V is TRBV24-1 and J is TRBJ2-2; 7 bases align to TRBD1. In germline, CDR1 is KGHDR, CDR2 SFDVKD. V was clipped by 1 base and J by 3 bases; unmatched bases: 7. This CDR3 contains 17 residues. DNA of the CDR3: TGTGCCACCAGTGATTTTGGTCAGGGGGTACACACCGGGGAGCTGTTTTTT. This encodes CATSDFGQGVHTGELFF.

The gene calls are TRBV21-1 and TRBJ2-7; TRBD1 was called by the table and not checked on the DNA. TRBV21-1 is marked as a pseudogene. The CDR3 covers 16 residues. The DNA of the CDR3 is TGTGCCAGCAGCAAAACACGACATCCCTGTAACGACGAGCAGTACTTC. This gives the protein CASSKTRHPCNDEQYF.

V gene TRBV6-2 or TRBV6-3 combines with J gene TRBJ2-1; possible D gene TRBD1, 5 bases. The CDR3 is 10 residues long. CDR1 and CDR2 from the germline V gene are MNHEY and SVGEGT. V was pared by 5 bases and J by 15 bases, with 11 bases between. The CDR3 DNA reads TGTGCCAGCAGTGGGTTACAGGCGTTCTTC. Protein product: CASSGLQAFF.

The chain combines TRBV9 with TRBJ2-1; D possibly corresponds to TRBD1 (5 bases). CDR1 is SGDLS, CDR2 YYNGEE, per germline. V lost 3 bases to trimming and J lost 2 bases, with 12 bases between them. The CDR3 extends over 15 amino acids. CDR3 sequence (DNA): TGTGCCAGCAGCGGGCAGGGCTTGACCTACAATGAGCAGTTCTTC. Translated, it gives CASSGQGLTYNEQFF.

CDR3 sequence reads: CASSTRTGLTHGYTF. DNA for the CDR3: TGTGCCAGTAGTACCAGGACAGGGTTGACACATGGCTACACCTTC. The chain combines TRBV19 with TRBJ1-2, with 8 bases matching TRBD1. CDR3 length: 15 amino acids. Germline-derived CDR1 and CDR2 are LNHDA and SQIVND (reference sequence). Losses at the gene ends were 4 bases for V and 6 bases for J; bases not matched to a gene: 10.

The chain employs TRBV6-5 and TRBJ2-3; D uncertain. The CDR3 has 14 amino acids. The V end lost 6 bases, the J end lost 1 base, and 11 bases lay between the germline ends. CDR1 and CDR2 (germline): MNHEY, SVGAGI. DNA for the CDR3: TGTGCCAGCAGACTTGCCACGCGCACAGATACGCAGTATTTT. Amino acids: CASRLATRTDTQYF.

This clone was detected only a few times. The V gene is TRBV6-5, the J gene TRBJ2-7; a weak D match, TRBD2 (5 bases). The germline V and J ends were trimmed by 5 bases and 3 bases, with 17 bases remaining between them. The CDR3 contains 15 residues. Per germline, CDR1 MNHEY and CDR2 SVGAGI. CDR3 loop: CASSTEVGRGYEQYF. CDR3 nucleotide sequence: TGTGCCAGCAGTACGGAAGTCGGACGGGGCTACGAGCAGTACTTC.

V usage is TRBV7-9 and J usage is TRBJ2-7, with a tentative D call TRBD2 (6 bases). CDR1 is SEHNR and CDR2 is FQNEAQ in the germline V gene (reference sequence). Trimming pared 5 bases from V and 4 bases from J, leaving 24 bases between. This CDR3 is built from 17 residues. Written as DNA, the CDR3 is TGTGCCAGCAGCCCAAATGGCGGGACTTTAAGACTGTACGAGCAGTACTTC. This gives the protein CASSPNGGTLRLYEQYF.